A selection of T cell receptor beta chains follows, all from one sample in a study of early T cells in non-severe SARS-CoV-2 infection. TCRdb recomputed calls from the 5' RACE reads with MiXCR, one row per CDR3 protein. The sample carries 50,000 to 85,000 distinct CDR3 sequences, 9.1% recorded once. The specimen sequenced was whole blood. Every receptor here comes from an adult who was a healthcare worker with PCR-confirmed SARS-CoV-2 infection or an uninfected control (not recorded which). The CDR3 runs from the conserved cysteine through the conserved F or W. Fields, in order: D gene, J gene, clone size, V gene, CDR3 protein, CDR3 DNA. D genes are given only for firm matches. The listing skips clone size in some rows; elsewhere it reads once, few, many or a size class.

d_call: TRBD1; j_call: TRBJ2-2; clone_size: many; v_call: TRBV7-2; cdr3_aa: CASSLLTGGGTGELFF; cdr3_nt: TGTGCCAGCAGCCTTCTGACAGGGGGAGGTACCGGGGAGCTGTTTTTT
d_call: TRBD1; j_call: TRBJ1-4; clone_size: few; v_call: TRBV13; cdr3_aa: CASSSPATGREEKLFF; cdr3_nt: TGTGCCAGCAGCTCCCCCGCGACAGGGAGGGAGGAAAAACTGTTTTTT
d_call: NA; j_call: TRBJ2-7; clone_size: few; v_call: TRBV6-5; cdr3_aa: CASSYGTGYEQYF; cdr3_nt: TGTGCCAGCAGTTACGGGACCGGCTACGAGCAGTACTTC
d_call: NA; j_call: TRBJ2-1; clone_size: many; v_call: TRBV7-2; cdr3_aa: CASSFQAGMYNEQFF; cdr3_nt: TGTGCCAGCAGCTTCCAGGCAGGGATGTACAATGAGCAGTTCTTC
d_call: NA; j_call: TRBJ1-5; clone_size: many; v_call: TRBV18; cdr3_aa: CASSPTSNADQPQHF; cdr3_nt: TGTGCCAGCTCACCGACGTCCAACGCAGATCAGCCCCAGCATTTT
d_call: TRBD1; j_call: TRBJ2-7; clone_size: NA; v_call: TRBV20-1; cdr3_aa: CSAPQPGQGGYEQYF; cdr3_nt: TGCAGTGCTCCTCAACCGGGACAGGGAGGCTACGAGCAGTACTTC
d_call: NA; j_call: TRBJ1-3; clone_size: NA; v_call: TRBV19; cdr3_aa: CASSTQRARSGNTIYF; cdr3_nt: TGTGCCAGTAGTACCCAACGGGCCCGCTCTGGAAACACCATATATTTT
d_call: TRBD1; j_call: TRBJ2-7; clone_size: many; v_call: TRBV7-6; cdr3_aa: CASSLRPPGQGPTAPYEQYF; cdr3_nt: TGTGCCAGCAGCTTAAGGCCCCCGGGACAGGGCCCGACAGCACCCTACGAGCAGTACTTC
d_call: NA; j_call: TRBJ2-1; clone_size: many; v_call: TRBV5-1; cdr3_aa: CASGGLDNEQFF; cdr3_nt: TGCGCCAGCGGGGGACTGGACAATGAGCAGTTCTTC
d_call: NA; j_call: TRBJ2-1; clone_size: many; v_call: TRBV4-1; cdr3_aa: CASSPRTTGSTIF; cdr3_nt: TGCGCCAGCAGCCCCCGGACGACGGGATCCACTATTTTC
d_call: NA; j_call: TRBJ2-5; clone_size: many; v_call: TRBV11-2; cdr3_aa: CASSFHGETQYF; cdr3_nt: TGTGCCAGCAGCTTCCACGGGGAGACCCAGTACTTC
d_call: NA; j_call: TRBJ2-3; clone_size: few; v_call: TRBV3-1; cdr3_aa: CASSQDLGRAGSTDTQYF; cdr3_nt: TGTGCCAGCAGCCAAGATCTTGGAAGAGCGGGTAGCACAGATACGCAGTATTTT
d_call: NA; j_call: TRBJ2-6; clone_size: few; v_call: TRBV6-6; cdr3_aa: CASSYSGVNNVLTF; cdr3_nt: TGTGCCAGCAGTTACTCTGGGGTGAACAACGTCCTGACTTTC
d_call: NA; j_call: TRBJ1-4; clone_size: few; v_call: TRBV28; cdr3_aa: CASSLGREKLFF; cdr3_nt: TGTGCCAGCAGTTTGGGCAGGGAAAAACTGTTTTTT
d_call: NA; j_call: TRBJ1-6; clone_size: few; v_call: TRBV27; cdr3_aa: CASSLRGFNSPLHF; cdr3_nt: TGTGCCAGCAGTTTGCGGGGATTTAATTCACCCCTCCACTTT
d_call: NA; j_call: TRBJ2-5; clone_size: NA; v_call: TRBV5-1; cdr3_aa: CASSIGTPVQETQYF; cdr3_nt: TGCGCCAGCAGCATCGGGACTCCCGTTCAAGAGACCCAGTACTTC
d_call: TRBD1; j_call: TRBJ1-3; clone_size: many; v_call: TRBV6-6; cdr3_aa: CASRTGQASSGNTIYF; cdr3_nt: TGTGCCAGCAGGACGGGACAGGCCAGCTCTGGAAACACCATATATTTT
d_call: NA; j_call: TRBJ2-2; clone_size: many; v_call: TRBV7-3; cdr3_aa: CASSPLDSRELFF; cdr3_nt: TGTGCCAGCAGCCCTTTAGACAGTAGGGAGCTGTTTTTT
d_call: TRBD2; j_call: TRBJ2-1; clone_size: NA; v_call: TRBV4-1; cdr3_aa: CASSQGLAGNYNEQFF; cdr3_nt: TGCGCCAGCAGCCAAGGGCTAGCGGGGAACTACAATGAGCAGTTCTTC
d_call: NA; j_call: TRBJ2-3; clone_size: NA; v_call: TRBV9; cdr3_aa: CASSVISGTDTQYF; cdr3_nt: TGTGCCAGCAGCGTAATCTCTGGCACAGATACGCAGTATTTT
d_call: NA; j_call: TRBJ2-7; clone_size: few; v_call: TRBV6-6; cdr3_aa: CASSYKGGYEQYF; cdr3_nt: TGTGCCAGCAGTTATAAGGGCGGTTACGAGCAGTACTTC
d_call: NA; j_call: TRBJ1-3; clone_size: NA; v_call: TRBV4-1; cdr3_aa: CASSQDQGEAGNTIYF; cdr3_nt: TGCGCCAGCAGCCAAGATCAGGGAGAAGCGGGAAACACCATATATTTT
d_call: TRBD1; j_call: TRBJ2-7; clone_size: few; v_call: TRBV7-2; cdr3_aa: CASSWRGTGKDEQYF; cdr3_nt: TGTGCCAGCAGCTGGAGGGGGACAGGGAAGGACGAGCAGTACTTC
d_call: TRBD1; j_call: TRBJ2-7; clone_size: few; v_call: TRBV4-1; cdr3_aa: CASSQGDSSYEQYF; cdr3_nt: TGCGCCAGCAGCCAAGGGGACAGCTCCTACGAGCAGTACTTC
d_call: TRBD1; j_call: TRBJ2-7; clone_size: many; v_call: TRBV7-9; cdr3_aa: CASSSTGQGWYEQYF; cdr3_nt: TGTGCCAGCAGCTCAACGGGACAGGGGTGGTACGAGCAGTACTTC
d_call: NA; j_call: TRBJ2-1; clone_size: NA; v_call: TRBV12-3/TRBV12-4; cdr3_aa: CASSPRYEQFF; cdr3_nt: TGTGCCAGCAGTCCGAGGTATGAGCAGTTCTTC
d_call: TRBD1; j_call: TRBJ2-2; clone_size: many; v_call: TRBV30; cdr3_aa: CAWSHPTGGTGELFF; cdr3_nt: TGTGCCTGGAGCCACCCGACAGGGGGCACCGGGGAGCTGTTTTTT
d_call: NA; j_call: TRBJ2-7; clone_size: many; v_call: TRBV7-2; cdr3_aa: CASSLPLSSEQYF; cdr3_nt: TGTGCCAGCAGCTTACCCCTTTCGTCCGAGCAGTACTTC
d_call: NA; j_call: TRBJ1-3; clone_size: NA; v_call: TRBV29-1; cdr3_aa: CSVEGGNIIYF; cdr3_nt: TGCAGCGTTGAAGGTGGAAACATCATATATTTT
d_call: TRBD2; j_call: TRBJ2-3; clone_size: few; v_call: TRBV6-1; cdr3_aa: CASSRGLAATDTQYF; cdr3_nt: TGTGCCAGCAGTCGGGGACTAGCGGCCACAGATACGCAGTATTTT
d_call: NA; j_call: TRBJ1-1; clone_size: many; v_call: TRBV6-1; cdr3_aa: CASSWGNTEAFF; cdr3_nt: TGTGCCAGCAGTTGGGGGAACACTGAAGCTTTCTTT
d_call: NA; j_call: TRBJ2-7; clone_size: NA; v_call: TRBV4-2; cdr3_aa: CASSQTGTGSSYEQYF; cdr3_nt: TGTGCCAGCAGCCAAACCGGGACGGGGAGCTCCTACGAGCAGTACTTC
d_call: NA; j_call: TRBJ2-6; clone_size: medium-sized; v_call: TRBV29-1; cdr3_aa: CSVEDRDSPRGANVLTF; cdr3_nt: TGCAGCGTTGAAGATCGGGACTCTCCACGCGGGGCCAACGTCCTGACTTTC
d_call: NA; j_call: TRBJ2-3; clone_size: NA; v_call: TRBV30; cdr3_aa: CAWTLPALGTDTQYF; cdr3_nt: TGTGCCTGGACCCTCCCGGCCCTCGGGACAGATACGCAGTATTTT
d_call: TRBD1; j_call: TRBJ2-4; clone_size: NA; v_call: TRBV11-2; cdr3_aa: CASSASGTGVGKNIQYF; cdr3_nt: TGTGCCAGCAGCGCCTCCGGGACAGGGGTGGGCAAAAACATTCAGTACTTC
d_call: TRBD1; j_call: TRBJ1-3; clone_size: few; v_call: TRBV3-1; cdr3_aa: CASSQTGTAGNTIYF; cdr3_nt: TGTGCCAGCAGCCAAACCGGGACAGCTGGAAACACCATATATTTT
d_call: NA; j_call: TRBJ2-1; clone_size: few; v_call: TRBV20-1; cdr3_aa: CSALPSGMGDNEQFF; cdr3_nt: TGCAGTGCTTTGCCCAGTGGCATGGGGGACAATGAGCAGTTCTTC
d_call: NA; j_call: TRBJ1-2; clone_size: many; v_call: TRBV12-3/TRBV12-4; cdr3_aa: CASSLYALYGYTF; cdr3_nt: TGTGCCAGCAGTTTATATGCACTCTATGGCTACACCTTC
d_call: TRBD1; j_call: TRBJ1-4; clone_size: few; v_call: TRBV18; cdr3_aa: CASSPQGAVNEKLFF; cdr3_nt: TGTGCCAGCTCACCGCAGGGGGCTGTTAATGAAAAACTGTTTTTT
d_call: NA; j_call: TRBJ1-4; clone_size: NA; v_call: TRBV6-1; cdr3_aa: CASSDNEKLFF; cdr3_nt: TGTGCCAGCAGTGATAATGAAAAACTGTTTTTT
d_call: TRBD1; j_call: TRBJ2-5; clone_size: few; v_call: TRBV5-1; cdr3_aa: CASSGGQGARQETQYF; cdr3_nt: TGCGCCAGCAGCGGAGGACAGGGGGCGCGGCAAGAGACCCAGTACTTC
d_call: NA; j_call: TRBJ2-1; clone_size: many; v_call: TRBV27; cdr3_aa: CARRSYNEQFF; cdr3_nt: TGTGCGAGACGCTCCTACAATGAGCAGTTCTTC
d_call: NA; j_call: TRBJ2-2; clone_size: many; v_call: TRBV5-1; cdr3_aa: CASSTDNTGELFF; cdr3_nt: TGCGCCAGCAGCACTGATAACACCGGGGAGCTGTTTTTT
d_call: TRBD1; j_call: TRBJ1-6; clone_size: many; v_call: TRBV20-1; cdr3_aa: CSARLPGQTNSPLHF; cdr3_nt: TGCAGTGCTCGGCTTCCGGGACAGACGAATTCACCCCTCCACTTT
d_call: NA; j_call: TRBJ2-6; clone_size: NA; v_call: TRBV5-1; cdr3_aa: CASSLAGIAGANVLTF; cdr3_nt: TGCGCCAGCAGCTTGGCAGGGATAGCCGGGGCCAACGTCCTGACTTTC
d_call: NA; j_call: TRBJ2-7; clone_size: NA; v_call: TRBV25-1; cdr3_aa: CASTAGSSYEQYF; cdr3_nt: TGTGCCAGCACCGCAGGCAGTTCCTACGAGCAGTACTTC
d_call: NA; j_call: TRBJ2-7; clone_size: NA; v_call: TRBV5-4; cdr3_aa: CASSFQTASYEQYF; cdr3_nt: TGTGCCAGCAGCTTCCAGACAGCGTCCTACGAGCAGTACTTC
d_call: TRBD2; j_call: TRBJ2-2; clone_size: NA; v_call: TRBV27; cdr3_aa: CASSPFGTSGNTGELFF; cdr3_nt: TGTGCCAGCAGTCCGTTTGGGACTAGCGGAAACACCGGGGAGCTGTTTTTT
d_call: TRBD1; j_call: TRBJ1-5; clone_size: NA; v_call: TRBV12-3/TRBV12-4; cdr3_aa: CASSSEQGRYSNQPQHF; cdr3_nt: TGTGCCAGCAGTTCGGAACAGGGGAGATATAGCAATCAGCCCCAGCATTTT